Sequencing of this TCR beta chain was carried out in a study of blood T cells in healthy people across ages. Using a J-beta primer mix together with a sample-barcoded 5' primer, a second PCR was run for roughly 7 to 11 cycles. Each CDR3 protein gets one entry after TCRdb re-called the 5' RACE reads with MiXCR. The repertoire consists of hundreds of thousands of distinct CDR3 sequences, with 40% to 45% occurring once and the leading ten covering about 30%. A remark on this clonotype: The antigen is unknown.

Per germline, CDR1 DFQATT and CDR2 SNEGSKA (reference sequence). The CDR3 sequence is 20 residues long. The J segment lost 5 bases and the V segment lost 2 bases, leaving 24 bases of the junction unmatched. Notes on the study in general: Per-million-T-cell TCR beta diversity fell roughly linearly with age.

This clonotype was obtained from a man at least 80 years old in good health. Sequencing was done on a sample of blood. The chain joins TRBV20-1 to TRBJ2-5, with TRBD1 identical over 9 bases. The CDR3 reads CSARRGRGQGNWTSSETQYF. As DNA, the CDR3 is TGCAGTGCTAGAAGGGGACGAGGACAGGGGAATTGGACTAGTAGCGAGACCCAGTACTTC.